Below, 8 T cell receptor beta chains from the same sample are listed, as sequenced in a study of blood T cell repertoires in COVID-19. Sequencing was performed with immunoSEQ multiplex PCR; in TCRdb, only in-frame clones are kept and a portion is missing. Of about 180,000 clones in the sample, 70% to 90% are singletons; the top ten hold around 2.3%. Input material: peripheral blood. Receptors were obtained from a man aged 35 to 55 with active or convalescent COVID-19.

V gene TRBV18 combines with J gene TRBJ1-3; D unresolved. Germline assignment: CDR1 KGHSH and CDR2 LQKENI. The CDR3 totals 14 residues. V gave up 3 bases and J gave up 2 bases, with 8 bases separating them. The CDR3 loop is CASSPSGTGNTIYF. The CDR3 DNA reads as TGTGCCAGCTCACCCAGCGGGACTGGAAACACCATATATTTT.

The chain combines TRBV6-1 with TRBJ2-3, with D hard to call. With 2 bases removed from V and 5 bases from J, the gap between germline ends came to 8 bases. The V gene's germline CDR1 is MNHNS and CDR2 SASEGT. The CDR3 sequence is 13 residues long. This CDR3 reads CASSETPKDTQYF. The CDR3 nucleotides are TGTGCCAGCAGTGAAACCCCTAAAGATACGCAGTATTTT.

The gene calls are TRBV5-4 and TRBJ1-4, with D maybe TRBD1 (5 bases). CDR1 is SGHNT and CDR2 is YYREEE in the germline V gene (reference sequence). CDR3 size: 14 residues. V lost 1 base to trimming and J lost 5 bases, with 9 bases between them. Written as DNA, the CDR3 is TGTGCCAGCAGCTTGTCAGGGCGCAATGAAAAACTGTTTTTT. Amino acids: CASSLSGRNEKLFF.

This chain joins TRBV15 and TRBJ2-6; possible D gene TRBD2, 5 bases. Germline loops: CDR1 LNHNV, CDR2 YYDKDF (reference sequence). The CDR3 is 17 residues long. Trimming removed 0 bases at V and 0 bases at J, with 9 bases between. CDR3 nucleotides: TGTGCCACCAGCAGAGAGGGCGGGTACTCTGGGGCCAACGTCCTGACTTTC. Amino acid sequence: CATSREGGYSGANVLTF.

This clone was counted a few times. The chain uses TRBV5-1 and TRBJ2-7; 8 positions agree with TRBD2. With V trimmed by 5 bases and J by 2 bases, 9 bases remained unmatched. The CDR3 has 15 residues. Germline V gene data show CDR1 as SGHRS and CDR2 as YFSETQ. The CDR3 spells CASRGGLAATYEQYF. The CDR3 coding sequence is TGCGCCAGCAGAGGTGGACTAGCTGCTACCTACGAGCAGTACTTC. The full variable domain, rest sourced from reference TRBV5-1 and TRBJ2-7, is KAGVTQTPRYLIKTRGQQVTLSCSPISGHRSVSWYQQTPGQGLQFLFEYFSETQRNKGNFPGRFSGRQFSNSRSEMNVSTLELGDSALYLCASRGGLAATYEQYFGPGTRLTVT.

The genes are TRBV28 and TRBJ2-1; TRBD1 agrees at 9 bases. Germline CDR1 MDHEN, CDR2 SYDVKM. With V trimmed by 6 bases and J by 7 bases, 10 bases remained unmatched. The CDR3 runs to 15 residues. CDR3 nucleotides: TGTGCCAGCAGCAAAACAGGGGGCGGTTGGAATGAGCAGTTCTTC. It codes for CASSKTGGGWNEQFF.

V gene TRBV5-1 combines with J gene TRBJ2-6; D unresolved. Germline V lookup: CDR1 SGHRS, CDR2 YFSETQ. Trimming took 0 bases from V and 0 from J, leaving 7 bases between them. The CDR3 is made up of 16 amino acids. The CDR3 region is CASSLAQLSGANVLTF. CDR3 coding DNA: TGCGCCAGCAGCTTGGCACAGCTCTCTGGGGCCAACGTCCTGACTTTC. Full variable domain (missing parts from reference TRBV5-1 and TRBJ2-6): KAGVTQTPRYLIKTRGQQVTLSCSPISGHRSVSWYQQTPGQGLQFLFEYFSETQRNKGNFPGRFSGRQFSNSRSEMNVSTLELGDSALYLCASSLAQLSGANVLTFGAGSRLTVL.

The J gene is TRBJ1-2, the V gene TRBV28; 8 nucleotides agree with TRBD1. Germline V gene sequence: CDR1 MDHEN, CDR2 SYDVKM. The CDR3 totals 13 residues. V shed 8 bases and J 5 bases; nucleotides not matched to a gene: 7. The CDR3 sequence is CASRTGSPYGYTF. CDR3 nucleotides: TGTGCCAGCCGGACAGGGTCTCCTTATGGCTACACCTTC.